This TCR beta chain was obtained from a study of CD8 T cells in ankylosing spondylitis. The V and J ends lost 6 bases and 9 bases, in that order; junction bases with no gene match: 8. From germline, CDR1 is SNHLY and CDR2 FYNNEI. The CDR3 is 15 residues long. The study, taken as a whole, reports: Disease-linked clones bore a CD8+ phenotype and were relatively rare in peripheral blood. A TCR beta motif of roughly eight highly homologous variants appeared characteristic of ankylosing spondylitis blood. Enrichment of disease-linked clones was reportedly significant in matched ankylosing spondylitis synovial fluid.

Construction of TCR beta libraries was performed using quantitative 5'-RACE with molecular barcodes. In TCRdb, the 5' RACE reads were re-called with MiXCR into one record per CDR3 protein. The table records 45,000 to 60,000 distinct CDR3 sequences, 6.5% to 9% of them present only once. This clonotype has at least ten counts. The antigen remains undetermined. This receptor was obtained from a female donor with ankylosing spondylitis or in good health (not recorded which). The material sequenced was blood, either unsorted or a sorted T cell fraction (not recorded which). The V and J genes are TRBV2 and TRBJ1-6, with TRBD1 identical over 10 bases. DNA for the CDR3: TGTGCCAGCAGGGGTAAGGACAGGGGGTTTTCACCCCTCCACTTT. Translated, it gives CASRGKDRGFSPLHF. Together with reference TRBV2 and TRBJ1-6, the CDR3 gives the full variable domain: EPEVTQTPSHQVTQMGQEVILRCVPISNHLYFYWYRQILGQKVEFLVSFYNNEISEKSEIFDDQFSVERPDGSNFTLKIRSTKLEDSAMYFCASRGKDRGFSPLHFGNGTRLTVT.